This T cell receptor (beta chain) appears in the sequencing data of a study of shared clonotypes between healthy human individuals. A word on this clone: Its antigen is not known.

The CDR3 runs to 16 residues. The V segment lost 2 bases and the J segment 0 bases; nucleotides outside the gene matches: 4. Germline V gene sequence: CDR1 SGHRS, CDR2 YFSETQ. Study-wide results and caveats: The study found lower generation probabilities in non-shared clonotypes than in those shared by all four donors. Larger estimated richness was generally seen in naive subsets than in memory subsets.

The data were produced by immunoSEQ multiplex PCR, yet TCRdb's version contains in-frame clones alone and is incomplete. Of 600,000 to 700,000 clones in the sample, around 73% were seen once. The source of this sequence is a woman in her twenties or thirties in good health. Material: memory CD4+ T cells sorted from blood. This sample's subset: CD45RA-negative fraction. The chain recombines TRBV5-1 with TRBJ2-2; 7 positions match TRBD2. In DNA, the CDR3 is TGCGCCAGCAGCTTTGGGACTACCGCGAACACCGGGGAGCTGTTTTTT. Protein product: CASSFGTTANTGELFF.